Each of the 4 T cell receptor beta chains below was sequenced from the same sample in a study of CD8+ T cells in alopecia areata. Extracted from the samples, RNA was reverse transcribed into cDNA to serve as the sequencing template. Libraries were prepared by immunoSEQ multiplex PCR; TCRdb keeps only in-frame clonotypes and omits some of them. The table records about 300,000 clones, nearly 60% of them present only once. Indicated treatment: oral pan-JAK inhibitor, 5-10 mg twice daily. Specimen: CD4+ T cells sorted from blood, collected at week 24, from a patient treated with tofacitinib. The receptor source for this set is a human donor with alopecia areata.

This chain uses TRBV29-1 with TRBJ1-2; D is unclear. The V gene's germline CDR1 is SQVTM and CDR2 ANQGSEA. CDR3 length equals 11 residues. Trimming cost V 6 bases and J 2 bases, with 7 bases left between them. The chain's CDR3 is CSVWTNYGYTF. The CDR3 bases are TGCAGCGTCTGGACGAACTATGGCTACACCTTC.

This clone showed up just a few times. V and J are TRBV29-1 and TRBJ2-7; D unresolved. The CDR3 sequence is 15 residues long. The V end lost 7 bases, the J end lost 3 bases, and 22 bases lay between the germline ends. Germline values: CDR1 SQVTM, CDR2 ANQGSEA. CDR3 coding DNA: TGCAGCGCCCGGACGCCTGGGATCCGACACTACGAGCAGTACTTC. Amino acids: CSARTPGIRHYEQYF.

In the case of this clone: Additional DNA sequences in this sample encode the identical CDR3. The rearrangement links TRBV9 to TRBJ2-5, with D uncertain. With 0 bases removed from V and 5 bases from J, the gap between germline ends came to 8 bases. The germline V gene has CDR1 SGDLS and CDR2 YYNGEE. There are 13 residues in the CDR3. The CDR3 DNA is TGTGCCAGCAGCGTAGGGGTGCTTGAGACCCAGTACTTC. It encodes CASSVGVLETQYF.

The chain employs TRBV27 and TRBJ1-2, with D possibly being TRBD1 (5 bases). This CDR3 is built from 13 residues. The germline gives CDR1 MNHEY, CDR2 SMNVEV (reference sequence). Trimming took 5 bases from V and 8 from J, leaving 15 bases between them. The CDR3 bases are TGTGCCAGCAGTCCCCTCGGGGCGCGCGGCTACACCTTC. Protein product: CASSPLGARGYTF.